A single sample is the source of the 20 T cell receptor beta chains below, sequenced in a study of T cells in women clearing cervical HPV infection. Sequenced by immunoSEQ multiplex PCR; TCRdb stores in-frame clones only, minus some. The data include tens of thousands of clones; the top ten clones carry less than 40%. Sequencing input: blood buffy coat. The receptors shown here come from a woman between 18 and 70 years old with a cervical HPV16 infection that either progressed to CIN3+ or cleared (not recorded which).

The CDR3 bases that were read are TGCGCCAGCAGCCCCTCGACAGGGGGACGGGAGACC. It is translated as CASSPSTGGRET. The whole CDR3 sequence reads CASSPSTGGRETQYF. The genes are TRBV5-1 and TRBJ2-5; TRBD1 matches at 9 bases. The sequenced fragment ends 3 residues before the CDR3 boundary, so the rest is inferred from the germline J gene. The ends lost 4 bases at V and 5 bases at J; junction bases unmatched: 9. This CDR3 contains 15 residues. Germline V gene sequence: CDR1 SGHRS, CDR2 YFSETQ.

With respect to this clone: The CDR3 end falls 3 residues outside the read, so it is completed with the germline J gene. The rearrangement uses TRBV6-1 and TRBJ1-5, with TRBD1 matching 7 bases. CDR3 size: 14 residues. The germline gives CDR1 MNHNS, CDR2 SASEGT. Trimming removed 0 bases from V and 4 bases from J; junction bases left unmatched: 0. The CDR3 region is CASSEADRNQPQHF. The CDR3 DNA, read in part, is TGTGCCAGCAGTGAAGCGGACAGGAATCAGCCC.

Details on this clone: The read ends 3 residues shy of where the CDR3 ends; the end is completed using the germline J gene. This chain connects TRBV29-1 to TRBJ2-5, with 10 bases that match TRBD2. V trimming: 2 bases; J trimming: 3 bases; junction bases outside the gene matches: 6. Germline V CDR1 and CDR2: SQVTM, ANQGSEA. This CDR3 comprises 15 residues. The covered CDR3 bases are TGCAGCGTTGAACTAGCGGGAGAGGAGGAAGAGACC. Encoded protein: CSVELAGEEEET. The CDR3 in full is CSVELAGEEEETQYF.

With regard to this clone: The observed sequence ends 3 residues before the CDR3 terminus, with the missing tail filled in from the germline J gene. The chain recombines TRBV30 with TRBJ1-2; weak D call: TRBD1 (5 bases). The length of the CDR3 is 15 residues. The ends were cut back, 2 bases at V and 6 bases at J, with 19 bases in the middle. Germline values: CDR1 GTSNPN, CDR2 SVGIG (reference sequence). CDR3 residues: CAWSFGFTGGHGYTF. The sequenced CDR3 bases are TGTGCCTGGAGTTTCGGGTTTACAGGTGGTCATGGC.

As to this clone: The read terminates 3 residues before the CDR3 end, so the remaining end is supplied by the germline J gene. The chain employs TRBV7-2 and TRBJ1-5; possibly TRBD1 for D (5 bases). The CDR3 covers 15 residues. Germline V CDR1 and CDR2: SGHTA, FQGNSA. V shed 1 base and J shed 6 bases, with 13 bases lying between them. The CDR3 region is CASSLGQGVSQPQHF. Partial CDR3 DNA: TGTGCCAGCAGCTTAGGTCAGGGTGTGAGTCAGCCC.

As for this clone: From the germline J gene comes the end of the CDR3, since the read stops 3 residues before it. The same CDR3 can be traced to other DNA sequences in this sample. This chain links TRBV30 with TRBJ1-1; possibly TRBD1 for D (5 bases). The CDR3 totals 14 residues. CDR1 and CDR2 from the germline V gene are GTSNPN and SVGIG (reference sequence). CDR3 amino acids: CAWSVLQGHTPAFF. The sequenced CDR3 bases are TGTGCCTGGAGTGTACTCCAGGGTCATACCCCA.

A note on this clone: The read finishes 3 residues shy of the CDR3 end, and the germline J gene is used to complete it. The rearrangement links TRBV30 to TRBJ2-7; maybe TRBD1 (6 bases). The V gene lost 2 bases and the J gene lost 3 bases, with 14 bases spanning the gap. The CDR3 runs to 14 residues. Germline CDR1 GTSNPN, CDR2 SVGIG (reference sequence). CDR3 amino acids: CAWSYSTDSYEQYF. Incomplete CDR3 DNA: TGTGCCTGGAGTTACTCGACGGACAGCTACGAG.

Regarding this clone: The CDR3 is cut off 3 residues early in the read; its end comes from the germline J gene. The gene calls are TRBV10-3 and TRBJ1-2, with 7 bases matching TRBD1. CDR3 length: 13 residues. From germline, CDR1 is ENHRY and CDR2 SYGVKD. J gave up 2 bases and V 10 bases, and 7 bases lay outside the gene matches. The CDR3 sequence is CATSSGQNYGYTF. The CDR3 DNA, read in part, is TGTGCCACCTCGTCGGGACAGAACTATGGC.

Concerning this clone: The sequenced fragment ends 3 residues before the CDR3 boundary, so the rest is inferred from the germline J gene. V is TRBV5-1 and J is TRBJ2-2; tentative D call: TRBD2 (5 bases). Trimming left V 0 bases short and J 0 bases short, with 9 bases between. The germline V gene encodes CDR1 SGHRS and CDR2 YFSETQ. The CDR3 spans 16 residues. The CDR3 DNA, read in part, is TGCGCCAGCAGCTTGGCCCGGGGAGCGAACACCGGGGAG. Its protein is CASSLARGANTGE. The full-length CDR3 reads as CASSLARGANTGELFF.

On this clone itself: The missing CDR3 end, 3 residues past where the read stops, is filled in from the germline J gene. The V gene is TRBV5-1, the J gene TRBJ2-7; weak D call: TRBD1 (5 bases). V was trimmed by 2 bases and J by 3 bases, leaving 12 bases between them. The CDR3 is 14 amino acids. The V gene's germline CDR1 is SGHRS and CDR2 YFSETQ. The CDR3 is CASSLQTENYEQYF. The covered CDR3 bases are TGCGCCAGCAGCTTACAGACAGAAAACTACGAG.

About this clone itself: The read terminates 3 residues before the CDR3 end, so the remaining end is supplied by the germline J gene. The chain combines TRBV18 with TRBJ2-5, with 10 bases that match TRBD2. Germline-derived CDR1 and CDR2 are KGHSH and LQKENI. This CDR3 spans 14 amino acids. The trim removed 3 bases at V and 4 bases at J, leaving 2 bases unmatched. The CDR3 protein is CASSPRLAGETQYF. Incomplete CDR3 DNA: TGTGCCAGCTCACCCCGACTAGCGGGAGAGACC. Variable domain in full (rest from reference TRBV18 and TRBJ2-5): NAGVMQNPRHLVRRRGQEARLRCSPMKGHSHVYWYRQLPEEGLKFMVYLQKENIIDESGMPKERFSAEFPKEGPSILRIQQVVRGDSAAYFCASSPRLAGETQYFGPGTRLLVL.

With regard to this clone: The read ends 3 residues shy of where the CDR3 ends; the end is completed using the germline J gene. The chain uses TRBV5-5 and TRBJ2-7; 9 nucleotides line up with TRBD2. Germline V CDR1 and CDR2: SGHKS, YYEKEE (reference sequence). This CDR3 has 15 amino acids. V trimming: 1 base; J trimming: 3 bases; junction bases outside the gene matches: 5. CDR3 in amino acids: CASSLPPSGNYEQYF. The part of the CDR3 DNA that was read is TGTGCCAGCAGCTTGCCCCCTAGCGGGAACTACGAG.

About this clone itself: With the read ending 3 residues before the CDR3 end, the germline J gene is used to fill in that end. V and J are TRBV20-1 and TRBJ2-7; 9 bases are shared with TRBD2. CDR3 length: 15 residues. Germline CDR1 reads DFQATT; CDR2 reads SNEGSKA (reference sequence). J lost 4 bases, V lost 1 base, and 8 bases had no gene match. CDR3 DNA (partial): TGCAGTGCTAGAGCACTATCGCGGGAGGGTTACGAG. Amino acids: CSARALSREGYE. The whole CDR3 protein reads CSARALSREGYEQYF.

Turning to this clone: The read finishes 3 residues shy of the CDR3 end, and the germline J gene is used to complete it. The rearrangement links TRBV7-3 to TRBJ2-5; 7 nucleotides match TRBD2. The CDR3 sequence is 15 residues long. Looked up from germline, CDR1 is SGHTA and CDR2 is FQGTGA. V lost 1 base, J lost 2 bases, and 4 bases stayed unmatched. CDR3 sequence reads: CASSLRPGGQETQYF. The covered CDR3 bases are TGTGCCAGCAGCTTAAGGCCCGGGGGGCAAGAGACC. Supplemented by reference TRBV7-3 and TRBJ2-5, the full variable domain reads GAGVSQTPSNKVTEKGKYVELRCDPISGHTALYWYRQSLGQGPEFLIYFQGTGAADDSGLPNDRFFAVRPEGSVSTLKIQRTERGDSAVYLCASSLRPGGQETQYFGPGTRLLVL.

As concerns this clone: The read halts 3 residues ahead of the CDR3 end, with the missing end drawn from the germline J gene. This chain links TRBV30 with TRBJ2-7, with TRBD2 matching 7 bases. V was pared by 2 bases and J by 4 bases, with 5 bases of the junction left unmatched. CDR1 is GTSNPN and CDR2 is SVGIG in the germline V gene (reference sequence). CDR3 size: 13 residues. CDR3 amino acids: CAWSRGEGYEQYF. CDR3 DNA, as far as it was read: TGTGCCTGGAGTCGGGGGGAGGGATACGAG.

To note about this clone: The read ends 3 residues before the CDR3 terminus; that terminus is restored from the germline J gene. The chain joins TRBV7-2 to TRBJ1-6; 9 bases fit TRBD1. J was trimmed by 8 bases and V by 5 bases; bases with no gene match: 7. Germline loops: CDR1 SGHTA, CDR2 FQGNSA. This CDR3 is built from 15 residues. CDR3 loop: CASSRTGDPDSPLHF. CDR3 DNA (partial): TGTGCCAGCAGCCGGACAGGGGACCCGGATTCACCC.

Partial CDR3 DNA: TGCGCCAGCAGCTCCAGCCGGGACAATCCAAGGCATGAG. This encodes CASSSSRDNPRHE. The entire CDR3 reads CASSSSRDNPRHEQFF. The rearrangement links TRBV5-1 to TRBJ2-1; tentative D call: TRBD1 (6 bases). The sequence runs out 3 residues before the end of the CDR3; the remainder is reconstructed from the germline J gene. The CDR3 consists of 16 residues. Trimming took 3 bases from V and 8 from J, leaving 21 bases between them. Germline-derived CDR1 and CDR2 are SGHRS and YFSETQ.

Worth noting for this clone: Sequencing ends 3 residues short of the CDR3 end; the germline J gene provides the rest. The chain recombines TRBV20-1 with TRBJ2-6; tentatively, D is TRBD2 (6 bases). CDR3 size: 14 residues. V lost 3 bases, J lost 0 bases, and 6 bases lay in between. From germline, CDR1 is DFQATT and CDR2 SNEGSKA (reference sequence). Incomplete CDR3 DNA: TGCAGTGCTAGCGGGGGCTCTGGGGCCAACGTC. Residues: CSASGGSGANV. The full CDR3 sequence reads CSASGGSGANVLTF.

On this clone itself: The read stops 3 residues short of the end of the CDR3; the missing end is completed from the germline J gene. This chain links TRBV20-1 with TRBJ2-7, with 12 bases identical to TRBD2. This CDR3 is built from 14 residues. Germline lookup yields CDR1 DFQATT and CDR2 SNEGSKA (reference sequence). V was clipped by 6 bases and J by 2 bases; unmatched bases: 5. CDR3 DNA, as far as it was read: TGCAGTGCCTTTCCTAGCGGGGGGGCCTACGAG. Translated, it gives CSAFPSGGAYE. The CDR3 in full is CSAFPSGGAYEQYF.

As concerns this clone: Coverage ceases 3 residues before the CDR3 finishes, and the germline J gene fills in the end. The chain couples TRBV7-2 to TRBJ2-7; D perhaps matches TRBD1 (5 bases). V lost 5 bases and J 5 bases, leaving 10 bases between the germline ends. CDR1 and CDR2 from the germline V gene are SGHTA and FQGNSA. There are 12 residues in the CDR3. CDR3 sequence: CASSTMTDEQYF. The covered CDR3 bases are TGTGCCAGCAGCACCATGACAGACGAG.